What follows are 17 T cell receptor beta chains derived from one specimen sequenced in a study of blood T cells in healthy people across ages. Combining a sample-barcoded 5' primer with a J-beta primer mix, a second PCR ran for roughly 7 to 12 cycles. TCRdb recomputed calls from the 5' RACE reads with MiXCR, one row per CDR3 protein. Here the sample spans over 500,000 distinct CDR3 sequences, about 28% being singletons. Separately, the same data were catalogued under a study of T cells of mothers and their children.

The sample consisted of blood. These TCRs come from a boy under 10 years old in good health.

The chain has TRBV29-1 and TRBJ2-3; D remains unclear. V gave up 4 bases and J gave up 3 bases, with 5 bases separating them. Germline V gene data show CDR1 as SQVTM and CDR2 as ANQGSEA. This CDR3 comprises 11 residues. This CDR3 is CSVVGTDTQYF. DNA for the CDR3: TGCAGCGTTGTTGGTACAGATACGCAGTATTTT.

This clonotype showed up just a few times. The CDR3 DNA follows: TGCAGTGCTAGTAGGGGGGATGTAATTAACTATGGCTACACCTTC. Translating it yields CSASRGDVINYGYTF. The chain employs TRBV20-1 and TRBJ1-2; D is possibly TRBD1 (6 bases). Between the trimmed V and J ends, which lost 3 bases and 1 base, there was a span of 15 bases. The germline V gene encodes CDR1 DFQATT and CDR2 SNEGSKA (reference sequence). The CDR3 is 15 residues long.

The chain employs TRBV28 and TRBJ1-3; D is unclear. V was trimmed by 6 bases and J by 5 bases, leaving 8 bases between them. This CDR3 region has 12 residues. Germline V CDR1 and CDR2: MDHEN, SYDVKM. CDR3 residues: CASRYHRNTIYF. For the CDR3, the DNA is TGTGCCAGCAGGTACCACCGAAACACCATATATTTT.

The chain uses TRBV15 and TRBJ2-3; D gene unclear. CDR3 size: 13 residues. Deletions cut 0 bases from V and 4 bases from J, with 5 bases between. Per the germline V gene, CDR1 is LNHNV and CDR2 is YYDKDF (reference sequence). CDR3 residues: CATSRDRPDTQYF. CDR3 nucleotides: TGTGCCACCAGCAGAGATCGTCCAGATACGCAGTATTTT. Complete variable domain (other parts from reference TRBV15 and TRBJ2-3): DAMVIQNPRYQVTQFGKPVTLSCSQTLNHNVMYWYQQKSSQAPKLLFHYYDKDFNNEADTPDNFQSRRPNTSFCFLDIRSPGLGDTAMYLCATSRDRPDTQYFGPGTRLTVL.

V usage is TRBV12-3 or TRBV12-4 and J usage is TRBJ2-1; 8 positions match TRBD2. The CDR3 runs 15 residues. V dropped 6 bases and J dropped 2; count of bases not matched to a gene: 6. The CDR3 DNA is TGTGCCAGCAGGGGCGGGAGGTGGACCTACAATGAGCAGTTCTTC. This encodes CASRGGRWTYNEQFF.

This clonotype has a single count. This likely comes from a read error, as the CDR3 has no conserved phenylalanine or tryptophan at its end. The rearrangement joins TRBV29-1 to TRBJ2-3; possible D gene TRBD1, 5 bases. The CDR3 is 14 residues long. V shed 7 bases and J shed 0 bases, with 14 bases lying between them. From germline, CDR1 is SQVTM and CDR2 ANQGSEA. CDR3 sequence reads: CSAKTDSSTDTQYL. The CDR3, as DNA: TGCAGCGCCAAGACAGACTCTAGCACAGATACGCAGTATCTT.

The chain recombines TRBV7-9 with TRBJ2-7; D is perhaps TRBD1 or TRBD2 (5 bases each). V shed 1 base and J shed 5 bases, with 15 bases lying between them. Germline V gene sequence: CDR1 SEHNR, CDR2 FQNEAQ (reference sequence). The CDR3 totals 15 residues. This CDR3 reads CASSLVGTPTNEQYF. The CDR3 DNA follows: TGTGCCAGCAGCTTAGTTGGGACCCCCACCAACGAGCAGTACTTC. Combining the CDR3 with reference TRBV7-9 and TRBJ2-7 gives the whole variable domain DTGVSQNPRHKITKRGQNVTFRCDPISEHNRLYWYRQTLGQGPEFLTYFQNEAQLEKSRLLSDRFSAERPKGSFSTLEIQRTEQGDSAMYLCASSLVGTPTNEQYFGPGTRLTVT.

There are many counts of this clonotype. The rearrangement joins TRBV29-1 to TRBJ2-1; no firm D call. Germline assignment: CDR1 SQVTM and CDR2 ANQGSEA. The V end was cut by 3 bases, the J end by 8 bases, with 23 bases between. This CDR3 contains 16 residues. The CDR3 loop reads CSVENRLSWADDEQFF. In DNA form, the CDR3 reads TGCAGCGTTGAGAATCGGCTATCATGGGCCGATGATGAGCAGTTCTTC.

Only a few counts were recorded for this clonotype. The J gene is TRBJ1-4, the V gene TRBV20-1; D remains ambiguous. Germline CDR1 and CDR2: DFQATT and SNEGSKA (reference sequence). V lost 3 bases and J 4 bases, leaving 6 bases between the germline ends. The CDR3 sequence is 12 residues long. The CDR3 protein is CSASNINEKLFF. The DNA for the CDR3 is TGCAGTGCTAGCAACATTAATGAAAAACTGTTTTTT.

This clonotype was seen a few times. The V gene is TRBV10-3, the J gene TRBJ2-5; D is uncertain. The V gene lost 6 bases and the J gene lost 10 bases, with 18 bases spanning the gap. Germline V gene data show CDR1 as ENHRY and CDR2 as SYGVKD. The CDR3 runs 13 residues. The CDR3 bases are TGTGCCATCAGAGCAGACCGGATTACAATCCAGTACTTC. This translates into CAIRADRITIQYF.

This clonotype showed up just a few times. V usage is TRBV28 and J usage is TRBJ1-3, with 7 nucleotides matching TRBD1. CDR3 length: 15 residues. CDR1 and CDR2 (germline): MDHEN, SYDVKM. J lost 0 bases, V lost 5 bases, and 4 bases had no gene match. The DNA for the CDR3 is TGTGCCAGCAGTATGACAGGGTTCTCTGGAAACACCATATATTTT. Its protein product is CASSMTGFSGNTIYF.

V is TRBV29-1 and J is TRBJ2-3; 11 nucleotides match TRBD2. Germline V CDR1 and CDR2: SQVTM, ANQGSEA. This CDR3 has 14 residues. The V and J ends lost 8 bases and 1 base, in that order; junction bases with no gene match: 5. In DNA, the CDR3 is TGCAGCACTAAACTAGCGGGGGGCACAGATACGCAGTATTTT. Its translation is CSTKLAGGTDTQYF.

This clonotype was seen only a few times. In DNA form, the CDR3 reads TGTGCCAGCAGCTTCCCAACGGACAGGGCGAACACCGGGGAGCTGTTTTTT. Its translation is CASSFPTDRANTGELFF. The chain combines TRBV7-9 with TRBJ2-2; 8 nucleotides line up with TRBD1. Germline assignment: CDR1 SEHNR and CDR2 FQNEAQ (reference sequence). With V trimmed by 3 bases and J by 0 bases, 6 bases remained unmatched. The CDR3 length is 17 residues. Using reference TRBV7-9 and TRBJ2-2 for the parts outside the CDR3, the full variable domain is DTGVSQNPRHKITKRGQNVTFRCDPISEHNRLYWYRQTLGQGPEFLTYFQNEAQLEKSRLLSDRFSAERPKGSFSTLEIQRTEQGDSAMYLCASSFPTDRANTGELFFGEGSRLTVL.

V is TRBV28 and J is TRBJ2-7, with TRBD2 matching 10 bases. Near its end, the DNA agrees better with TRBJ2-1, so the J call may be wrong. This CDR3 is 14 amino acids long. CDR1 is MDHEN and CDR2 is SYDVKM in the germline V gene. The CDR3 sequence: CASSTGLAIDEQFF. Written as DNA, the CDR3 is TGTGCCAGCAGTACGGGACTAGCGATCGATGAGCAGTTCTTC.

J is TRBJ1-2 and V is TRBV7-9; 9 positions agree with TRBD1. This CDR3 spans 19 amino acids. V dropped 5 bases and J dropped 7; count of bases not matched to a gene: 23. Germline assignment: CDR1 SEHNR and CDR2 FQNEAQ (reference sequence). CDR3 in amino acids: CASSNRAQTADRGAGGYTF. CDR3 coding DNA: TGTGCCAGCAGCAACCGAGCGCAAACTGCCGACAGGGGGGCGGGTGGCTACACCTTC. Supplemented by reference TRBV7-9 and TRBJ1-2, the full variable domain reads DTGVSQNPRHKITKRGQNVTFRCDPISEHNRLYWYRQTLGQGPEFLTYFQNEAQLEKSRLLSDRFSAERPKGSFSTLEIQRTEQGDSAMYLCASSNRAQTADRGAGGYTFGSGTRLTVV.

V usage is TRBV11-2 and J usage is TRBJ2-3; 7 bases align to TRBD2. The CDR3 consists of 16 residues. In germline, CDR1 is SGHAT, CDR2 FQNNGV. The ends lost 5 bases at V and 7 bases at J; junction bases unmatched: 15. The CDR3 coding sequence is TGTGCCAGCAGCCTAGCGGCGGTAGGCGATGATAATACGCAGTATTTT. Translating it yields CASSLAAVGDDNTQYF.

This chain joins TRBV2 and TRBJ1-2; 9 bases map to TRBD1. This CDR3 comprises 16 residues. Looked up from germline, CDR1 is SNHLY and CDR2 is FYNNEI. J gave up 0 bases and V 4 bases, and 6 bases lay outside the gene matches. This CDR3 reads CASSVTGGTANYGYTF. For the CDR3, the DNA is TGTGCCAGCAGTGTTACAGGGGGCACAGCTAACTATGGCTACACCTTC.